A single T cell receptor (beta chain) is shown here with its context. This entry belongs to a study of blood T cell repertoires in COVID-19. Sequencing was performed with immunoSEQ multiplex PCR; in TCRdb, only in-frame clones are kept and a portion is missing. In the table there are around 35,000 clones, 90% of which are singletons. The germline V gene has CDR1 MNHEY and CDR2 SVGEGT. CDR3 length: 15 amino acids. V was trimmed by 6 bases and J by 5 bases, leaving 20 bases between them. The sequenced material came from peripheral blood. V gene TRBV6-2 or TRBV6-3 combines with J gene TRBJ2-7; D perhaps matches TRBD2 (7 bases). The clonotype comes from a human donor in a cohort sampled during active COVID-19. CDR3 protein: CASSKAGWGGHEQYF. CDR3 nucleotide sequence: TGTGCCAGCAGCAAAGCAGGCTGGGGGGGCCACGAGCAGTACTTC.